These T cell receptor beta chains were read from a single sample in a study of blood T cell repertoires in COVID-19. Produced via immunoSEQ multiplex PCR; TCRdb's table is partial and in-frame only. The table lists about 250,000 clones, around 83% of them singletons, with around 6% in the top ten. The sample comprised peripheral blood. Every receptor here comes from an elderly man with acute or convalescent COVID-19. CDR3s include the opening cysteine and the closing phenylalanine or tryptophan. The D gene is left open where the match is weak. Clone size is given for some rows only: seen once, a few or many times, or a class if the clone is expanded.

TRBV7-2	.	TRBJ1-1	.	TGTGCCAGCAGCCTAAGGGGGGGCGGAGAAGCTTTCTTT	CASSLRGGGEAFF
TRBV27	.	TRBJ1-6	.	TGTGCCAGCAGTTTCTCGGTGCGGAATTCACCCCTCCACTTT	CASSFSVRNSPLHF
TRBV3-1/TRBV3-2	.	TRBJ1-1	TRBD1	TGTGCCAGCAGCCCGACAGGGGGCGTTGGAAACACTGAAGCTTTCTTT	CASSPTGGVGNTEAFF
TRBV6-1	few	TRBJ2-7	TRBD1	TGTGCCAGCAGTGACCTATGGACAGGGACCTACGAGCAGTACTTC	CASSDLWTGTYEQYF
TRBV24-1	.	TRBJ1-5	.	TGTGCCACCAGTGATTCTGGGTGGGAGAGCAATCAGCCCCAGCATTTT	CATSDSGWESNQPQHF
TRBV5-6	.	TRBJ2-5	.	TGTGCCAGCAGCGAAGGGGCGTGGCGGTACCAAGAGACCCAGTACTTC	CASSEGAWRYQETQYF
TRBV6-5	.	TRBJ2-5	TRBD2	TGTGCCAGCAGTATAGCGGGGGTTGGTCAAGAGACCCAGTACTTC	CASSIAGVGQETQYF
TRBV18	.	TRBJ2-5	.	TGTGCCAGCTCACCACCCGGGACATACCAAGAGACCCAGTACTTC	CASSPPGTYQETQYF
TRBV28	.	TRBJ1-2	.	TGTGCCAGCAGTTTCCTTCGGAGCTTCTACTATGGCTACACCTTC	CASSFLRSFYYGYTF
TRBV28	.	TRBJ2-7	TRBD2	TGTGCCAGCAGTTCAGCGGGAGGGCCCAACGAGCAGTACTTC	CASSSAGGPNEQYF
TRBV7-2	.	TRBJ2-1	.	TGTGCCAGCAGCTTAGGCGGAGATCCCTCTAATGAGCAGTTCTTC	CASSLGGDPSNEQFF
TRBV5-1	.	TRBJ2-2	.	TGCGCCAGCAGCTTGGCCGGGGTAGCCGGGGAGCTGTTTTTT	CASSLAGVAGELFF
TRBV7-9	.	TRBJ1-1	.	TGTGCCAGCAGCTTCGGTTCGAACACTGAAGCTTTCTTT	CASSFGSNTEAFF
TRBV5-1	.	TRBJ2-1	.	TGCGCCAGCAGCTTAGTCGATTCGGTTCGGAATGAGCAGTTCTTC	CASSLVDSVRNEQFF
TRBV18	few	TRBJ1-5	.	TGTGCCAGCTCACCGGGGGGGAATCAGCCCCAGCATTTT	CASSPGGNQPQHF
TRBV20-1	.	TRBJ2-1	.	TGCAGTGTCCCCTCGGGGTTCTTC	CSVPSGFF
TRBV18	.	TRBJ1-5	.	TGTGCCAGCTCACCGGGCCTCAATCAGCCCCAGCATTTT	CASSPGLNQPQHF
TRBV7-2	.	TRBJ2-5	TRBD2	TGTGCCAGCAGCTTAGGGGGACTAGAGAGGCAGTACTTC	CASSLGGLERQYF
TRBV2	.	TRBJ2-5	.	TGTGCCAGCAGTGAAGCGTCGGGGCAAGAGACCCAGTACTTC	CASSEASGQETQYF
TRBV6-5	.	TRBJ2-1	TRBD2	TGTGCCAGCACCAGGGGACTAGCGGGAGCCAATGAGCAGTTCTTC	CASTRGLAGANEQFF
TRBV2	.	TRBJ2-7	TRBD2	TGTGCCAGCAGGGGGGGACTAGCATACTACGAGCAGTACTTC	CASRGGLAYYEQYF
TRBV6-6	.	TRBJ2-5	TRBD2	TGTGCCAGCAGTCCCGGGACTAGCGGGAGGGCCGTAGAGACCCAGTACTTC	CASSPGTSGRAVETQYF
TRBV6-5	.	TRBJ1-1	.	TGTGCCAGCAGCCGACCAAGAGGGTCGTACACTGAAGCTTTCTTT	CASSRPRGSYTEAFF